This T cell receptor beta chain was sequenced in a study of control samples from healthy donors and cancer patients. With regard to this clone: This specimen includes other DNA sequences encoding the same CDR3.

CDR3 length: 13 residues. Germline V gene data show CDR1 as SGHRS and CDR2 as YFSETQ. V was pared by 5 bases and J by 2 bases, with 4 bases of the junction left unmatched. The table came from immunoSEQ multiplex PCR; TCRdb's copy has only in-frame clones and leaves some out. The table includes about 120,000 clones, roughly 92% detected once. V usage is TRBV5-1 and J usage is TRBJ2-7; 7 bases match TRBD1. The TCR sequence derives from an elderly man with head and neck cancer. Sequencing was carried out using PBMCs. Here the CDR3 DNA reads TGCGCCAGCAGTCGGGACAGACCCTACGAGCAGTACTTC. Protein sequence: CASSRDRPYEQYF. Full variable domain (outside the CDR3, taken from reference TRBV5-1 and TRBJ2-7): KAGVTQTPRYLIKTRGQQVTLSCSPISGHRSVSWYQQTPGQGLQFLFEYFSETQRNKGNFPGRFSGRQFSNSRSEMNVSTLELGDSALYLCASSRDRPYEQYFGPGTRLTVT.